These 29 T cell receptor beta chains share one sample of origin, sequenced in a study of cytomegalovirus exposure and HLA in healthy donors. The PCR had 60 Vbeta and 13 Jbeta primers. Sequencing was performed with immunoSEQ multiplex PCR; in TCRdb, only in-frame clones are kept and a portion is missing. Seen here are about 140,000 clones, approximately 80% observed once, and the top ten hold about 1.5%. Sequencing input: PBMCs. The receptors here all came from a man under 40 in good health and CMV-seropositive.

The CDR3: CSSGHVEQFF. For the CDR3, the DNA is TGCAGCTCAGGACACGTTGAGCAGTTCTTC. V gene TRBV29-1 combines with J gene TRBJ2-1, with D perhaps TRBD1 (5 bases). The CDR3 has 10 amino acids. Germline loops: CDR1 SQVTM, CDR2 ANQGSEA. V was pared by 8 bases and J by 9 bases, with 11 bases between.

The genes are TRBV7-3 and TRBJ2-3; weak D call: TRBD2 (5 bases). Trimming pared 2 bases from V and 1 base from J, leaving 10 bases between. This CDR3 has 15 amino acids. Germline assignment: CDR1 SGHTA and CDR2 FQGTGA. This chain's CDR3 is CASSLQSGRTDTQYF. The CDR3 nucleotides are TGTGCCAGCAGCTTACAGAGCGGCCGCACAGATACGCAGTATTTT.

This chain connects TRBV7-6 to TRBJ2-7; 7 nucleotides line up with TRBD1. This CDR3 is 14 amino acids long. V was pared by 5 bases and J by 2 bases, with 6 bases of the junction left unmatched. CDR1 SGHVS and CDR2 FNYEAQ come from the germline V gene. The CDR3 nucleotides are TGTGCCAGCAGCCCTCGACAGGGAACCTACGAGCAGTACTTC. Translating gives CASSPRQGTYEQYF.

This clone is a singleton in its sample. The rearrangement uses TRBV11-3 and TRBJ2-3; tentatively, D is TRBD2 (5 bases). V dropped 4 bases and J dropped 2 bases, with 19 bases sitting between them. The CDR3 loop spans 17 amino acids. Germline V gene sequence: CDR1 SGHNT, CDR2 YENEEA. CDR3 sequence: CASSWFSSGPNTDTQYF. The CDR3 nucleotides are TGTGCCAGCAGCTGGTTCAGCAGCGGCCCAAACACAGATACGCAGTATTTT.

The chain recombines TRBV4-1 with TRBJ2-7; 7 positions agree with TRBD2. The CDR3 is 16 amino acids. CDR1 MGHRA and CDR2 YSYEKL come from the germline V gene. The V and J ends lost 0 bases and 4 bases, in that order; junction bases with no gene match: 9. CDR3 protein: CASSQDRGLERYEQYF. As DNA, the CDR3 is TGCGCCAGCAGCCAAGATCGAGGACTAGAGCGATACGAGCAGTACTTC.

The chain employs TRBV7-9 and TRBJ2-7; D is undetermined. V was trimmed by 1 base and J by 6 bases, leaving 7 bases between them. Germline assignment: CDR1 SEHNR and CDR2 FQNEAQ (reference sequence). The CDR3 length is 12 residues. CDR3 bases: TGTGCCAGCAGCTTAGTTCGCGGCGAGCAGTACTTC. Its translation: CASSLVRGEQYF.

As for this clone: A read error may account for a junction end that differs from germline. The chain couples TRBV7-9 to TRBJ2-7, with D possibly being TRBD2 (5 bases). The CDR3 loop spans 11 amino acids. From germline, CDR1 is SEHNR and CDR2 FQNEAQ (reference sequence). CDR3 residues: CASSLGGQVAF. CDR3 in DNA: TGTGCCAGCAGCTTAGGCGGGCAGGTCGCCTTC.

The V and J genes are TRBV7-9 and TRBJ1-2, with 7 nucleotides matching TRBD1. This CDR3 is 16 amino acids long. Per the germline V gene, CDR1 is SEHNR and CDR2 is FQNEAQ (reference sequence). Trimming cost V 5 bases and J 4 bases; bases outside gene matches: 13. CDR3 sequence: CASSEDRDEARYGYTF. The CDR3 nucleotides read TGTGCCAGCAGCGAAGACAGGGACGAGGCTCGCTATGGCTACACCTTC.

The rearrangement uses TRBV2 and TRBJ2-1; 7 bases are a match to TRBD2. The germline V gene encodes CDR1 SNHLY and CDR2 FYNNEI. Unmatched junction bases numbered 9, after V lost 4 bases and J lost 0 bases. This CDR3 has 17 amino acids. CDR3: CASSGGLEVSSYNEQFF. In DNA form, the CDR3 reads TGTGCCAGCAGTGGAGGACTAGAAGTTTCCTCCTACAATGAGCAGTTCTTC. Full variable domain (outside the CDR3, taken from reference TRBV2 and TRBJ2-1): EPEVTQTPSHQVTQMGQEVILRCVPISNHLYFYWYRQILGQKVEFLVSFYNNEISEKSEIFDDQFSVERPDGSNFTLKIRSTKLEDSAMYFCASSGGLEVSSYNEQFFGPGTRLTVL.

The chain carries TRBV5-6 and TRBJ2-2; 7 bases agree with TRBD2. V lost 4 bases, J lost 4 bases, and 13 bases stayed unmatched. CDR1 is SGHDT, CDR2 YYEEEE, per germline. CDR3 size: 17 residues. The CDR3 bases are TGTGCCAGCAGCCCACAACTAAAGCGGGGAACCACCGGGGAGCTGTTTTTT. Protein sequence: CASSPQLKRGTTGELFF. The full variable domain, completed using reference TRBV5-6 and TRBJ2-2, is DAGVTQSPTHLIKTRGQQVTLRCSPKSGHDTVSWYQQALGQGPQFIFQYYEEEERQRGNFPDRFSGHQFPNYSSELNVNALLLGDSALYLCASSPQLKRGTTGELFFGEGSRLTVL.

This sequence joins TRBV5-4 and TRBJ2-5, with D tentatively TRBD1 (5 bases). In germline, CDR1 is SGHNT, CDR2 YYREEE (reference sequence). This CDR3 has 13 amino acids. Trimming removed 4 bases from V and 5 bases from J, with 12 bases in between. CDR3: CASSPDIRETQYF. CDR3 bases: TGTGCCAGCAGCCCGGACATTAGGGAGACCCAGTACTTC.

The rearrangement uses TRBV2 and TRBJ1-5, with D maybe TRBD1 (5 bases). This CDR3 spans 15 amino acids. V shed 1 base and J shed 2 bases, with 9 bases lying between them. Germline V gene lookup returns CDR1 SNHLY and CDR2 FYNNEI. The CDR3 region is CASSEEGLGNQPQHF. The CDR3 DNA sequence: TGTGCCAGCAGTGAAGAGGGGCTCGGCAATCAGCCCCAGCATTTT.

This chain joins TRBV15 and TRBJ1-5; 7 nucleotides match TRBD1. V lost 8 bases and J lost 6; bases outside the gene matches: 13. Germline values: CDR1 LNHNV, CDR2 YYDKDF (reference sequence). The CDR3 is made up of 15 amino acids. The CDR3 sequence is CATLPEGAVGQPQHF. The CDR3 nucleotides read TGTGCCACCTTGCCTGAGGGGGCGGTAGGTCAGCCCCAGCATTTT. The entire variable domain, with the rest obtained from reference TRBV15 and TRBJ1-5, is as follows: DAMVIQNPRYQVTQFGKPVTLSCSQTLNHNVMYWYQQKSSQAPKLLFHYYDKDFNNEADTPDNFQSRRPNTSFCFLDIRSPGLGDTAMYLCATLPEGAVGQPQHFGDGTRLSIL.

This chain connects TRBV10-3 to TRBJ1-2, with a tentative D call TRBD1 (6 bases). The germline gives CDR1 ENHRY, CDR2 SYGVKD. With 6 bases removed from V and 6 bases from J, the gap between germline ends came to 14 bases. The CDR3 consists of 13 residues. The CDR3 coding sequence is TGTGCCATCAGCCAGACAGGCGAAAATGGCTACACCTTC. Its translation: CAISQTGENGYTF.

J is TRBJ2-5 and V is TRBV28; the match to TRBD1 covers 7 bases. Germline V lookup: CDR1 MDHEN, CDR2 SYDVKM. The J segment lost 1 base and the V segment lost 6 bases, leaving 5 bases of the junction unmatched. This CDR3 is built from 14 residues. The CDR3 DNA reads as TGTGCCAGCAGGGTACAGGGGCCCCAAGAGACCCAGTACTTC. The encoded protein is CASRVQGPQETQYF. The full variable domain, with the rest looked up from reference TRBV28 and TRBJ2-5, is DVKVTQSSRYLVKRTGEKVFLECVQDMDHENMFWYRQDPGLGLRLIYFSYDVKMKEKGDIPEGYSVSREKKERFSLILESASTNQTSMYLCASRVQGPQETQYFGPGTRLLVL.

The chain recombines TRBV5-1 with TRBJ1-1; possible D gene TRBD1, 6 bases. Germline assignment: CDR1 SGHRS and CDR2 YFSETQ. This CDR3 spans 15 amino acids. V dropped 2 bases and J dropped 1 base, with 12 bases sitting between them. The CDR3, as DNA: TGCGCCAGCAGCTTCTATCTGACAGGGAACACTGAAGCTTTCTTT. The encoded protein is CASSFYLTGNTEAFF.

The chain couples TRBV4-2 to TRBJ2-3; 10 bases fit TRBD2. The V segment lost 0 bases and the J segment 3 bases; nucleotides outside the gene matches: 3. Per germline, CDR1 LGHNA and CDR2 YNFKEQ. This CDR3 has 16 residues. Written as DNA, the CDR3 is TGTGCCAGCAGCCAAGAAAGCGGGAGGGCGACAGATACGCAGTATTTT. Encoded protein: CASSQESGRATDTQYF.

The V and J genes are TRBV9 and TRBJ2-1; 8 bases are shared with TRBD2. Germline loops: CDR1 SGDLS, CDR2 YYNGEE. The CDR3 extends over 15 amino acids. The J segment lost 3 bases and the V segment lost 0 bases, leaving 2 bases of the junction unmatched. CDR3 amino acids: CASSVGAGGYNEQFF. DNA for the CDR3: TGTGCCAGCAGCGTAGGTGCGGGGGGCTACAATGAGCAGTTCTTC.

The chain combines TRBV15 with TRBJ1-4; D unclear. The CDR3 is 14 amino acids. Deletions cut 0 bases from V and 8 bases from J, with 10 bases between. CDR1 is LNHNV and CDR2 is YYDKDF in the germline V gene (reference sequence). The CDR3 spells CATSREAYEEKLFF. The CDR3 coding sequence is TGTGCCACCAGCAGAGAAGCCTACGAGGAAAAACTGTTTTTT.

The rearrangement links TRBV30 to TRBJ2-1; TRBD2 matches 13 bases. This CDR3 has 17 amino acids. V dropped 0 bases and J dropped 6; count of bases not matched to a gene: 8. CDR1 is GTSNPN, CDR2 SVGIG, per germline (reference sequence). The CDR3 DNA sequence: TGTGCCTGGAGTGTTACTCGGACTAGCGGGGGTCTCAATGAGCAGTTCTTC. It codes for CAWSVTRTSGGLNEQFF.

This rearrangement joins TRBV28 to TRBJ2-1; D gene unclear. The CDR3 is made up of 12 amino acids. Germline loops: CDR1 MDHEN, CDR2 SYDVKM. The V end lost 6 bases, the J end lost 4 bases, and 7 bases lay between the germline ends. In nucleotides, the CDR3 is TGTGCCAGCAGGCTAACTTACAATGAGCAGTTCTTC. It is translated as CASRLTYNEQFF.

The chain combines TRBV5-5 with TRBJ1-4; D not certain. CDR1 and CDR2 from the germline V gene are SGHKS and YYEKEE (reference sequence). The V end was cut by 1 base, the J end by 3 bases, with 10 bases between. This CDR3 has 15 amino acids. CDR3 DNA sequence: TGTGCCAGCAGCTTGTCCGAACGGGCTAATGAAAAACTGTTTTTT. Protein product: CASSLSERANEKLFF.

The V gene is TRBV18, the J gene TRBJ2-5; the match to TRBD2 covers 9 bases. After removal of 6 bases from V and 5 bases from J, the junction contained 7 bases not matched to a gene. This CDR3 has 14 amino acids. The germline V gene encodes CDR1 KGHSH and CDR2 LQKENI. The chain's CDR3 is CASSPGLARETQYF. The CDR3 DNA follows: TGTGCCAGCTCCCCGGGACTAGCACGGGAGACCCAGTACTTC.

This clone was observed a single time. V is TRBV15 and J is TRBJ2-2; D might be TRBD2 (6 bases). Germline V gene sequence: CDR1 LNHNV, CDR2 YYDKDF (reference sequence). The germline V and J ends were trimmed by 4 bases and 6 bases, with 15 bases remaining between them. This CDR3 is built from 15 residues. CDR3 sequence: CATSTTAGTAGELFF. Here the CDR3 DNA reads TGTGCCACCAGCACCACGGCGGGGACGGCCGGGGAGCTGTTTTTT.

This clone was recorded a few times. The chain links TRBV4-1 to TRBJ2-1, with a tentative D call TRBD2 (5 bases). The CDR3 length is 16 residues. Trimming left V 1 base short and J 5 bases short, with 15 bases between. From germline, CDR1 is MGHRA and CDR2 YSYEKL. The CDR3 DNA reads TGCGCCAGCAGCCAAGCTAGAGTAAGCGGTCACAATGAGCAGTTCTTC. It codes for CASSQARVSGHNEQFF.

The chain uses TRBV11-2 and TRBJ1-4, with unresolved D. CDR1 and CDR2 (germline): SGHAT, FQNNGV. V lost 7 bases and J lost 2, with 11 bases in between. The CDR3 extends over 14 amino acids. CDR3 DNA sequence: TGTGCCAGCACCACCGCGGCTACTAATGAAAAACTGTTTTTT. This encodes CASTTAATNEKLFF.

This clone was picked up one time. The chain couples TRBV9 to TRBJ2-3, with 12 bases aligning to TRBD2. Germline V CDR1 and CDR2: SGDLS, YYNGEE. With 4 bases clipped from V and 9 bases from J, the junction kept 9 bases outside the gene matches. The CDR3 runs 15 residues. CDR3 nucleotide sequence: TGTGCCAGCAGCCCCGGACTAGCGGGGACAGTGACGCAGTATTTT. This gives the protein CASSPGLAGTVTQYF.

This clone was counted once. J is TRBJ1-2 and V is TRBV18, with 8 bases matching TRBD1. Germline CDR1 reads KGHSH; CDR2 reads LQKENI. This CDR3 comprises 14 residues. Unmatched junction bases numbered 6, after V lost 3 bases and J lost 6 bases. The CDR3 here is CASSPGQGADGYTF. DNA for the CDR3: TGTGCCAGCTCACCTGGACAGGGCGCCGATGGCTACACCTTC.

J is TRBJ1-1 and V is TRBV11-2; D remains ambiguous. Trimming left V 0 bases short and J 4 bases short, with 9 bases between. The CDR3 runs 14 residues. Looked up from germline, CDR1 is SGHAT and CDR2 is FQNNGV. The CDR3 protein is CASSLESQSTEAFF. In nucleotides, the CDR3 is TGTGCCAGCAGCTTAGAATCACAGTCCACTGAAGCTTTCTTT.